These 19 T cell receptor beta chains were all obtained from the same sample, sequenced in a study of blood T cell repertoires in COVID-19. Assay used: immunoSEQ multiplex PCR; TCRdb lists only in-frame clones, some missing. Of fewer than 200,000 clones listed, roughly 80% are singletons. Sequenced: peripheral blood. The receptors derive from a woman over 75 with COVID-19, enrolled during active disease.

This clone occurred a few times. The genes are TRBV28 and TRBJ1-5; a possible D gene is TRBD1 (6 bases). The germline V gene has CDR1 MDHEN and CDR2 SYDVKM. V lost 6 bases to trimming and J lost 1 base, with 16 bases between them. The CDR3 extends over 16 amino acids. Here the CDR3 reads CASRNSGARSNQPQHF. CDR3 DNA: TGTGCCAGCAGGAATTCAGGGGCGCGGAGCAATCAGCCCCAGCATTTT.

CDR3 sequence (DNA): TGCAGCGCAGAAGGGGTGGGGTGGGGTGGCTACACCTTC. It yields the protein CSAEGVGWGGYTF. The genes are TRBV29-1 and TRBJ1-2; the D gene is possibly TRBD1 (5 bases). The germline V gene has CDR1 SQVTM and CDR2 ANQGSEA. Trimming took 7 bases from V and 7 from J, leaving 19 bases between them. The CDR3 consists of 13 residues. Full variable domain (missing parts from reference TRBV29-1 and TRBJ1-2): SAVISQKPSRDICQRGTSLTIQCQVDSQVTMMFWYRQQPGQSLTLIATANQGSEATYESGFVIDKFPISRPNLTFSTLTVSNMSPEDSSIYLCSAEGVGWGGYTFGSGTRLTVV.

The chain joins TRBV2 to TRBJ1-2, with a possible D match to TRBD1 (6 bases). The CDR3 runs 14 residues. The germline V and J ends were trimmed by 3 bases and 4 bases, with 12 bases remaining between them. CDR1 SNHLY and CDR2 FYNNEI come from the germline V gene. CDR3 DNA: TGTGCCAGCAGTGAGAAGGGGGAAGTCTATGGCTACACCTTC. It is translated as CASSEKGEVYGYTF.

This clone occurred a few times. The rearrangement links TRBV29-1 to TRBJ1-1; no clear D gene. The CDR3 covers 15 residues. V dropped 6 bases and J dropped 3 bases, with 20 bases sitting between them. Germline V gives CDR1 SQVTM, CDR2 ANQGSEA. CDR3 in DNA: TGCAGCGTGGATAGGGCGTTTTCGAGGGACACTGAAGCTTTCTTT. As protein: CSVDRAFSRDTEAFF. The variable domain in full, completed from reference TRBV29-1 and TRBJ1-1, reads SAVISQKPSRDICQRGTSLTIQCQVDSQVTMMFWYRQQPGQSLTLIATANQGSEATYESGFVIDKFPISRPNLTFSTLTVSNMSPEDSSIYLCSVDRAFSRDTEAFFGQGTRLTVV.

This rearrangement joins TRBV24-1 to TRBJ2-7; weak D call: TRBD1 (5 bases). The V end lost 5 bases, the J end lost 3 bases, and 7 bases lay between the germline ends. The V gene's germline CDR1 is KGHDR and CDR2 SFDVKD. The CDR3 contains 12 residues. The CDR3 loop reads CATSGDSYEQYF. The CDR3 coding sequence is TGTGCCACCAGTGGTGACAGCTACGAGCAGTACTTC.

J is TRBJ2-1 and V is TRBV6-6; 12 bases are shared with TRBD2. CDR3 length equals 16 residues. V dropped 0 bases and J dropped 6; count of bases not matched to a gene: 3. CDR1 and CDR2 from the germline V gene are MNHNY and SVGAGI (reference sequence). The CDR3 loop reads CASSYSGLAGINEQFF. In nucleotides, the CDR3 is TGTGCCAGCAGTTACTCGGGACTAGCGGGCATCAATGAGCAGTTCTTC.

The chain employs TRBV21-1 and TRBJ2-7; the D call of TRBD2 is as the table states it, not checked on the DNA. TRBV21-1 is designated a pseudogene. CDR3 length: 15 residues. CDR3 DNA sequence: TGTGCCAGCAGCAATGACGATCCAGCGGCCTACGAGCAGTACTTC. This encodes CASSNDDPAAYEQYF.

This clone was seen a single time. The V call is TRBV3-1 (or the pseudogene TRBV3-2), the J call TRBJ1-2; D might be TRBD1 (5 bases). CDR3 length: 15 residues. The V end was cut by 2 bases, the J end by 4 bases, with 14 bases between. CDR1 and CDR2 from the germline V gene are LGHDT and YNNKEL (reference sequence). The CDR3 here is CASSQFARQGYGYTF. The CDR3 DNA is TGTGCCAGCAGCCAATTTGCACGTCAGGGCTATGGCTACACCTTC.

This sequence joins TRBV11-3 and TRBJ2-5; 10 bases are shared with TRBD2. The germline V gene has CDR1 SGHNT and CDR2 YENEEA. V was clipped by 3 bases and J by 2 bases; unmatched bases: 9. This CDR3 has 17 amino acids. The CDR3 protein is CASSFGAGGPRQETQYF. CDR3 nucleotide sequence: TGTGCCAGCAGCTTTGGAGCGGGGGGGCCGAGGCAAGAGACCCAGTACTTC. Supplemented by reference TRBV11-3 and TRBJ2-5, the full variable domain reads EAGVVQSPRYKIIEKKQPVAFWCNPISGHNTLYWYLQNLGQGPELLIRYENEEAVDDSQLPKDRFSAERLKGVDSTLKIQPAELGDSAVYLCASSFGAGGPRQETQYFGPGTRLLVL.

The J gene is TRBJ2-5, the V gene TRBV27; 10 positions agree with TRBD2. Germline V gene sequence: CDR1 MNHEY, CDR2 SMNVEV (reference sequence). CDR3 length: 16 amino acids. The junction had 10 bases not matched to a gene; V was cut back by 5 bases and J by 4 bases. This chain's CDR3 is CASSLMSGRAGETQYF. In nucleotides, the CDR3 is TGTGCCAGCAGTCTGATGAGCGGGAGGGCCGGAGAGACCCAGTACTTC.

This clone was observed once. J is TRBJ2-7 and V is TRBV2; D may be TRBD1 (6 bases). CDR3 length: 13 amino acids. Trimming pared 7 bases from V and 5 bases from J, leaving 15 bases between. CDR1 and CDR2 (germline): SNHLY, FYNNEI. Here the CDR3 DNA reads TGTGCCAGCACGGGCCAGGGGAGAAACGAGCAGTACTTC. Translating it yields CASTGQGRNEQYF.

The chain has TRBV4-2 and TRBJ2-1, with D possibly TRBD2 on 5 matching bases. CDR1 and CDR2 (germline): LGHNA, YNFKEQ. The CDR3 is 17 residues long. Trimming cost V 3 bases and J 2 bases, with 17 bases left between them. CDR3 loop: CASSHLGKTLPYNEQFF. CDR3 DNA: TGTGCCAGCAGCCACCTCGGGAAGACGCTTCCCTACAATGAGCAGTTCTTC.

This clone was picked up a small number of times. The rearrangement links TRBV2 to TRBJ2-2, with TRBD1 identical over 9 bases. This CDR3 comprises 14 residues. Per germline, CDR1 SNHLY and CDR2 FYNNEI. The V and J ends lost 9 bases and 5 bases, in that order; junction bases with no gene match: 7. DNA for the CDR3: TGTGCCAGTAGACCTGGGACAGGGACCGGGGAGCTGTTTTTT. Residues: CASRPGTGTGELFF.

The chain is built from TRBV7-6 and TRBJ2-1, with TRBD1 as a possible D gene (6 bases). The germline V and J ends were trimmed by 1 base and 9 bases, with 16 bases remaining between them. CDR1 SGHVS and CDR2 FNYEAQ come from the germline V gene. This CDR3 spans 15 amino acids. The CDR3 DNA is TGTGCCAGCAGCTTAGAAACAGGGTTGGTACTTGAGCAGTTCTTC. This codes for CASSLETGLVLEQFF.

The CDR3, as DNA: TGTGCCTGGAGTGTACGGCCGGGCGAGCAGTACTTC. As protein: CAWSVRPGEQYF. The chain carries TRBV30 and TRBJ2-7; D ambiguous. This CDR3 region has 12 residues. The germline CDR1 and CDR2 sequences are GTSNPN and SVGIG (reference sequence). The V end was cut by 0 bases, the J end by 6 bases, with 9 bases between.

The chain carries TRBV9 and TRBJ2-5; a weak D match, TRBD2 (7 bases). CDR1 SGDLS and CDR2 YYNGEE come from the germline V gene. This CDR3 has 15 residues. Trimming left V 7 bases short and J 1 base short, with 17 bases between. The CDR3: CASAPRGASQETQYF. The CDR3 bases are TGTGCCAGCGCCCCACGGGGGGCTTCCCAAGAGACCCAGTACTTC.

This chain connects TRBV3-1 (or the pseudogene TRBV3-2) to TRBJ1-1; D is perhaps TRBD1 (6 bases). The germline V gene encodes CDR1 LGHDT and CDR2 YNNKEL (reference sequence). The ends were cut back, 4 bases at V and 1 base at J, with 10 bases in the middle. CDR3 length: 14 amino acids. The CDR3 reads CASSLGQSNTEAFF. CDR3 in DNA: TGTGCCAGCAGCCTAGGACAGTCGAACACTGAAGCTTTCTTT.

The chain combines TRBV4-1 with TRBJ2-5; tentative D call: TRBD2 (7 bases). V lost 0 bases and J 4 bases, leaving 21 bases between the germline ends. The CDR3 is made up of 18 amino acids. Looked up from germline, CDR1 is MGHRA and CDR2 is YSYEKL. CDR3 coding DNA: TGCGCCAGCAGCCAAGATGGGGGCGGGAGAGGTTCAGGAGAGACCCAGTACTTC. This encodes CASSQDGGGRGSGETQYF.

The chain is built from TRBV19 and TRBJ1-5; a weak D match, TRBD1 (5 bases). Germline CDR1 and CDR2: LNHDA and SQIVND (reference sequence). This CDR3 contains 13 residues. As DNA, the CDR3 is TGTGCTTCCGGGTGGGGGGGGAATCAGCCCCAGCATTTT. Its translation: CASGWGGNQPQHF.